The 30 T cell receptor beta chains given below trace back to one sample, sequenced in a study of tumor-infiltrating lymphocytes in localized non-small cell lung cancer. Sequencing was performed with immunoSEQ multiplex PCR; in TCRdb, only in-frame clones are kept and a portion is missing. The table includes about 8,900 clones, about two thirds detected once. The sample comprised uninvolved lung tissue not adjacent to the tumor. The receptors originated from a human donor with non-small cell lung cancer.

V and J are TRBV18 and TRBJ2-3; D call uncertain. CDR3 length: 13 amino acids. Germline assignment: CDR1 KGHSH and CDR2 LQKENI. The V gene lost 0 bases and the J gene lost 3 bases, with 4 bases spanning the gap. The CDR3 here is CASSPPSTDTQYF. In DNA form, the CDR3 reads TGTGCCAGCTCACCACCGAGTACAGATACGCAGTATTTT.

This clone appeared a few times. The chain joins TRBV5-1 to TRBJ2-7; D is unresolved. V dropped 0 bases and J dropped 6 bases, with 7 bases sitting between them. The germline V gene encodes CDR1 SGHRS and CDR2 YFSETQ. The CDR3 consists of 12 residues. For the CDR3, the DNA is TGCGCCAGCAGCTTGGCCTCGTCCGAGCAGTACTTC. Protein product: CASSLASSEQYF.

This clone is deemed medium-sized. This chain joins TRBV11-3 and TRBJ1-5; D is possibly TRBD1 (5 bases). The CDR3 extends over 14 amino acids. Looked up from germline, CDR1 is SGHNT and CDR2 is YENEEA. Between the trimmed V and J ends, which lost 3 bases and 3 bases, there was a span of 9 bases. The CDR3 spells CASSFGGPNQPQHF. The DNA for the CDR3 is TGTGCCAGCAGCTTCGGGGGACCCAATCAGCCCCAGCATTTT.

The CDR3 DNA reads TGTGCCTGGACACTGAAATGGCTCGGGGGCTCTGGGGCCAACGTCCTGACTTTC. Amino acid sequence: CAWTLKWLGGSGANVLTF. The chain links TRBV30 to TRBJ2-6; D perhaps matches TRBD2 (6 bases). V lost 4 bases, J lost 0 bases, and 19 bases lay in between. Germline V gene sequence: CDR1 GTSNPN, CDR2 SVGIG (reference sequence). This CDR3 region has 18 residues.

The sample holds a few counts of this clone. The chain links TRBV2 to TRBJ1-2, with D uncertain. Per germline, CDR1 SNHLY and CDR2 FYNNEI. CDR3 length: 10 residues. The germline V and J ends were trimmed by 3 bases and 7 bases, with 3 bases remaining between them. The CDR3 here is CASSEPGYTF. The CDR3 coding sequence is TGTGCCAGCAGTGAGCCTGGCTACACCTTC.

The chain has TRBV6-5 and TRBJ2-7, with D hard to call. Per germline, CDR1 MNHEY and CDR2 SVGAGI. The ends were cut back, 9 bases at V and 7 bases at J, with 16 bases in the middle. The CDR3 spans 12 residues. The CDR3 region is CASSGERKEQYF. Written as DNA, the CDR3 is TGTGCCAGTTCAGGTGAAAGAAAAGAGCAGTACTTC.

The CDR3 sequence is CSVEDRAGYTF. In DNA form, the CDR3 reads TGCAGCGTTGAAGACCGGGCTGGCTACACCTTC. This chain joins TRBV29-1 and TRBJ1-2; D call uncertain. Germline-derived CDR1 and CDR2 are SQVTM and ANQGSEA. The CDR3 sequence is 11 residues long. V lost 0 bases, J lost 7 bases, and 6 bases lay in between.

This clone appeared a single time. CDR3 bases: TGTGCCAGCAGCCCGACAGGGGGGAGCAATCAGCCCCAGCATTTT. Residues: CASSPTGGSNQPQHF. J is TRBJ1-5 and V is TRBV2, with 9 bases that match TRBD1. This CDR3 contains 15 residues. Germline V gene lookup returns CDR1 SNHLY and CDR2 FYNNEI. Losses at the gene ends were 6 bases for V and 1 base for J; bases not matched to a gene: 4.

This chain uses TRBV19 with TRBJ1-4; weak D call: TRBD1 (6 bases). Trimming cost V 6 bases and J 7 bases, with 18 bases left between them. Germline CDR1 is LNHDA and CDR2 is SQIVND (reference sequence). This CDR3 is 15 amino acids long. The DNA of the CDR3 is TGTGCCAGTAGCCGAACTACAGGGCTGGGTGAAAAACTGTTTTTT. Translated, it gives CASSRTTGLGEKLFF.

By its share, this clone is medium-sized. The chain has TRBV6-1 and TRBJ1-3; a possible D gene is TRBD1 (6 bases). This CDR3 contains 15 residues. CDR1 is MNHNS, CDR2 SASEGT, per germline. Trimming took off 5 bases at V and 3 bases at J, with 14 bases between the two ends. The CDR3 nucleotides are TGTGCCAGCAGTCCACAGGGTTATCTTGGAAACACCATATATTTT. It codes for CASSPQGYLGNTIYF.

The table lists this clone with a count of one. The rearrangement links TRBV5-1 to TRBJ2-7; no clear D. The CDR3 loop spans 13 amino acids. CDR1 and CDR2 from the germline V gene are SGHRS and YFSETQ. Trimming stripped 4 bases from V and 0 bases from J, with 8 bases between. The CDR3 loop is CASSQSYSYEQYF. In nucleotides, the CDR3 is TGCGCCAGCAGCCAATCCTACTCCTACGAGCAGTACTTC.

This chain links TRBV28 with TRBJ1-2; D uncertain. The CDR3 is made up of 11 amino acids. Germline V gene data show CDR1 as MDHEN and CDR2 as SYDVKM. The V end was cut by 8 bases, the J end by 4 bases, with 8 bases between. CDR3: CASEGSYGYTF. DNA of the CDR3: TGTGCCAGCGAAGGGTCCTATGGCTACACCTTC.

The gene calls are TRBV29-1 and TRBJ2-7; no clear D gene. Germline V gene lookup returns CDR1 SQVTM and CDR2 ANQGSEA. Trimming left V 4 bases short and J 3 bases short, with 7 bases between. There are 11 residues in the CDR3. The CDR3 nucleotides are TGCAGCGTTGTCGGGCACTACGAGCAGTACTTC. Its translation is CSVVGHYEQYF.

The chain recombines TRBV9 with TRBJ1-5; D may be TRBD1 (6 bases). The CDR3 totals 13 residues. V lost 7 bases, J lost 4 bases, and 12 bases lay in between. CDR1 is SGDLS, CDR2 YYNGEE, per germline. CDR3 sequence (DNA): TGTGCCAGCGGGGGGGCAAGGAATCAGCCCCAGCATTTT. Protein: CASGGARNQPQHF.

The chain has TRBV5-1 and TRBJ2-5, with D uncertain. Per the germline V gene, CDR1 is SGHRS and CDR2 is YFSETQ. The CDR3 has 14 amino acids. V lost 0 bases and J 2 bases, leaving 8 bases between the germline ends. CDR3 in amino acids: CASSLGRWQETQYF. CDR3 nucleotide sequence: TGCGCCAGCAGCTTGGGGCGATGGCAAGAGACCCAGTACTTC.

V is TRBV7-2 and J is TRBJ2-7, with 13 bases lining up with TRBD2. The CDR3 is made up of 19 amino acids. In germline, CDR1 is SGHTA, CDR2 FQGNSA. V lost 5 bases to trimming and J lost 1 base; unmatched junction nucleotides: 14. The CDR3 loop reads CASSPGVGLAGALSYEQYF. CDR3 sequence (DNA): TGTGCCAGCAGCCCTGGAGTAGGACTAGCGGGAGCCTTATCCTACGAGCAGTACTTC. Variable domain in full (rest from reference TRBV7-2 and TRBJ2-7): GAGVSQSPSNKVTEKGKDVELRCDPISGHTALYWYRQSLGQGLEFLIYFQGNSAPDKSGLPSDRFSAERTGGSVSTLTIQRTQQEDSAVYLCASSPGVGLAGALSYEQYFGPGTRLTVT.

V gene TRBV7-2 combines with J gene TRBJ2-7, with TRBD1 as a possible D gene (6 bases). There are 13 residues in the CDR3. Germline V lookup: CDR1 SGHTA, CDR2 FQGNSA. Trimming removed 5 bases at V and 3 bases at J, with 11 bases between. The CDR3 DNA reads TGTGCCAGCAGCCCAGACAGGTTCTACGAGCAGTACTTC. It specifies CASSPDRFYEQYF.

This clone is deemed medium-sized (0.01 to 0.1%). This chain joins TRBV28 and TRBJ2-7, with D unresolved. The V gene's germline CDR1 is MDHEN and CDR2 SYDVKM. Deletions cut 2 bases from V and 2 bases from J, with 4 bases between. The CDR3 consists of 12 residues. In nucleotides, the CDR3 is TGTGCCAGCAGTTTAGGGACCTACGAGCAGTACTTC. Its protein is CASSLGTYEQYF.

This clone has only a few counts. The chain uses TRBV27 and TRBJ2-7, with 9 bases aligning to TRBD2. Per germline, CDR1 MNHEY and CDR2 SMNVEV (reference sequence). With 3 bases clipped from V and 7 bases from J, the junction kept 13 bases outside the gene matches. CDR3 length equals 16 residues. The CDR3 sequence: CASSLVGAGGPREQYF. CDR3 in DNA: TGTGCCAGCAGTTTGGTTGGGGCGGGAGGGCCTCGGGAGCAGTACTTC.

This clone has a handful of counts. The chain is built from TRBV5-1 and TRBJ2-5; 11 bases match TRBD2. In germline, CDR1 is SGHRS, CDR2 YFSETQ. V trimming: 4 bases; J trimming: 2 bases; junction bases outside the gene matches: 16. The CDR3 runs 19 residues. CDR3 in DNA: TGCGCCAGCAGCCGCCCAGGATTAGCGGGAGGGCCCAGACAAGAGACCCAGTACTTC. Translating gives CASSRPGLAGGPRQETQYF. The full variable domain, completed using reference TRBV5-1 and TRBJ2-5, is KAGVTQTPRYLIKTRGQQVTLSCSPISGHRSVSWYQQTPGQGLQFLFEYFSETQRNKGNFPGRFSGRQFSNSRSEMNVSTLELGDSALYLCASSRPGLAGGPRQETQYFGPGTRLLVL.

In nucleotides, the CDR3 is TGTGCCAGCAGCTTTGCAGGGGGAAGATACGAGCAGTACTTC. It translates to CASSFAGGRYEQYF. This chain uses TRBV5-4 with TRBJ2-7; 7 bases are a match to TRBD1. J was trimmed by 4 bases and V by 2 bases; bases with no gene match: 6. Germline lookup yields CDR1 SGHNT and CDR2 YYREEE (reference sequence). The CDR3 extends over 14 amino acids.

The chain carries TRBV4-1 and TRBJ2-7; TRBD1 matches at 9 bases. The V gene end was trimmed by 2 bases and the J gene end by 3 bases; junction bases not matched to a gene: 5. This CDR3 contains 15 residues. Looked up from germline, CDR1 is MGHRA and CDR2 is YSYEKL. The CDR3 sequence is CASSQSLTGGYEQYF. The CDR3 DNA reads as TGCGCCAGCAGCCAATCCTTGACAGGGGGCTACGAGCAGTACTTC.

The chain combines TRBV4-3 with TRBJ2-4; no definite D call. V shed 0 bases and J shed 7 bases, with 7 bases lying between them. The V gene's germline CDR1 is LGHNA and CDR2 YSLEER. The CDR3 consists of 13 residues. CDR3 in amino acids: CASSQDTQNIQYF. CDR3 nucleotides: TGCGCCAGCAGCCAAGATACGCAGAACATTCAGTACTTC.

This clone was observed a few times. The chain links TRBV13 to TRBJ2-1; weak D call: TRBD2 (6 bases). This CDR3 is 14 amino acids long. Per the germline V gene, CDR1 is PRHDT and CDR2 is FYEKMQ (reference sequence). The ends were cut back, 4 bases at V and 5 bases at J, with 12 bases in the middle. DNA for the CDR3: TGTGCCAGCAGCTCCCGGGACTGGAACAATGAGCAGTTCTTC. It is translated as CASSSRDWNNEQFF.

V is TRBV11-2 and J is TRBJ1-2; no reliable D call. The CDR3 loop spans 13 amino acids. V was trimmed by 1 base and J by 8 bases, leaving 11 bases between them. Germline V CDR1 and CDR2: SGHAT, FQNNGV. Here the CDR3 DNA reads TGTGCCAGCAGCTTAGGGACTAATCAGGGCTACACCTTC. Protein sequence: CASSLGTNQGYTF.

The V call is TRBV7-2, the J call TRBJ2-7; the D is unclear. Germline V gene data show CDR1 as SGHTA and CDR2 as FQGNSA. The CDR3 contains 12 residues. V gave up 1 base and J gave up 2 bases, with 3 bases separating them. For the CDR3, the DNA is TGTGCCAGCAGCTTAGACCCCTACGAGCAGTACTTC. This translates into CASSLDPYEQYF.

The chain employs TRBV2 and TRBJ2-5; 7 bases match TRBD1. The CDR3 contains 14 residues. From germline, CDR1 is SNHLY and CDR2 FYNNEI. Trimming removed 4 bases from V and 5 bases from J; junction bases left unmatched: 7. This CDR3 reads CASSAGQAEETQYF. Written as DNA, the CDR3 is TGTGCCAGCAGTGCTGGACAGGCCGAGGAGACCCAGTACTTC.

The chain uses TRBV7-7 and TRBJ2-2; the D gene is possibly TRBD1 (5 bases). The CDR3 has 14 amino acids. Per germline, CDR1 SSHAT and CDR2 FNYEAQ (reference sequence). V gave up 6 bases and J gave up 6 bases, with 14 bases separating them. CDR3 sequence reads: CASSQGYPAGELFF. The DNA of the CDR3 is TGTGCCAGCAGTCAGGGTTACCCCGCCGGGGAGCTGTTTTTT.

The table lists this clone with a count of one. The CDR3 loop reads CASSPQGAVSGANVLTF. The DNA for the CDR3 is TGTGCCAGCAGTCCACAGGGGGCAGTCTCTGGGGCCAACGTCCTGACTTTC. The chain uses TRBV7-3 and TRBJ2-6, with 9 bases identical to TRBD1. The V gene's germline CDR1 is SGHTA and CDR2 FQGTGA. CDR3 length: 17 residues. With V trimmed by 6 bases and J by 0 bases, 6 bases remained unmatched.

The chain is built from TRBV9 and TRBJ2-7; the D is unclear. Germline CDR1 and CDR2: SGDLS and YYNGEE. V was clipped by 0 bases and J by 12 bases, with 10 bases between them. This CDR3 contains 11 residues. DNA for the CDR3: TGTGCCAGCAGCGTAGCACCAAGAACGTACTTC. This codes for CASSVAPRTYF.